The rows below give T cell receptor beta chains drawn from one sample of a study of blood T cell repertoires in COVID-19. Method: immunoSEQ multiplex PCR; TCRdb's copy keeps in-frame clones and lacks some. The sample holds 150,000 to 200,000 clones; around 81% are singletons and the top ten take 9.5% to 11%. Sequenced sample: peripheral blood. The receptor set was obtained from a man between 60 and 75 years old with active or convalescent COVID-19. Both conserved end residues are part of each CDR3. D genes are given only for firm matches. Size is omitted from some rows. Given values are once, few, many or a class for expanded clones.

.	TRBV3-1/TRBV3-2	.	TRBJ2-7	CASSQDTRIAGEQYF	TGTGCCAGCAGCCAAGATACAAGGATTGCAGGGGAGCAGTACTTC
.	TRBV24-1	few	TRBJ2-5	CATSKTGYQETQYF	TGTGCCACCAGTAAGACAGGATACCAAGAGACCCAGTACTTC
.	TRBV5-1	.	TRBJ2-2	CASSSAEGSNTGELFF	TGCGCCAGCAGCTCGGCGGAGGGTTCGAACACCGGGGAGCTGTTTTTT
TRBD1	TRBV27	.	TRBJ2-7	CASSLGTGFYEQYF	TGTGCCAGCAGTTTAGGGACAGGCTTCTACGAGCAGTACTTC
TRBD2	TRBV10-1	once	TRBJ2-1	CASRGSISGGEQFF	TGCGCCAGCAGAGGCTCGATTAGCGGGGGGGAGCAGTTCTTC
.	TRBV6-5	.	TRBJ1-1	CASSSPLADTEAFF	TGTGCCAGCAGTTCGCCCTTGGCCGACACTGAAGCTTTCTTT
.	TRBV28	.	TRBJ1-1	CASWSNTEAFF	TGTGCCAGTTGGAGTAACACTGAAGCTTTCTTT
.	TRBV9	.	TRBJ2-3	CASSVGRIDTQYF	TGTGCCAGCAGCGTAGGCAGGATAGATACGCAGTATTTT
.	TRBV9	.	TRBJ2-1	CASSVALLAFTTGDEQFF	TGTGCCAGCAGCGTAGCTCTTCTAGCCTTCACTACCGGTGATGAGCAGTTCTTC
.	TRBV19	.	TRBJ2-7	CASSSGAYEQYF	TGTGCCAGTAGTTCGGGAGCGTACGAGCAGTACTTC
.	TRBV5-1	.	TRBJ2-5	CASSLGDSQETQYF	TGCGCCAGCAGCTTGGGAGACAGCCAAGAGACCCAGTACTTC
.	TRBV28	.	TRBJ2-7	CASSLVGGGSSYEQYF	TGTGCCAGCAGTTTAGTAGGGGGGGGAAGCTCCTACGAGCAGTACTTC
.	TRBV19	.	TRBJ1-6	CASTAGIYNSPLHF	TGTGCCAGCACCGCGGGGATTTATAATTCACCCCTCCACTTT
.	TRBV7-9	.	TRBJ1-1	CASSSDARTENTEAFF	TGTGCCAGCAGCTCGGACGCTCGGACAGAGAACACTGAAGCTTTCTTT
TRBD1	TRBV7-2	once	TRBJ2-1	CASSLAGGAFYEQFF	TGTGCCAGCAGCTTAGCAGGGGGCGCTTTCTATGAGCAGTTCTTC
TRBD1	TRBV15	.	TRBJ1-4	CATSRERTGNEKLFF	TGTGCCACCAGCAGAGAGAGGACAGGGAACGAAAAACTGTTTTTT
TRBD2	TRBV10-1	.	TRBJ2-2	CASSESGYAGAVSGELFF	TGCGCCAGCAGTGAGTCAGGTTATGCGGGAGCCGTCTCCGGGGAGCTGTTTTTT
TRBD1	TRBV6-6	.	TRBJ1-3	CASSRGQDSGNTIYF	TGTGCCAGCAGTCGCGGACAGGATTCTGGAAACACCATATATTTT
.	TRBV2	.	TRBJ2-1	CASSGQGEQFF	TGTGCCAGCAGTGGGCAGGGTGAGCAGTTCTTC
.	TRBV14	.	TRBJ1-4	CASSQDRGGRKEKLFF	TGTGCCAGCAGCCAAGACAGGGGAGGGCGGAAGGAAAAACTGTTTTTT